The 5 T cell receptor beta chains listed next were all sequenced from one sample in a study of siplizumab effects on memory and regulatory T cells. The data were produced by immunoSEQ multiplex PCR, yet TCRdb's version contains in-frame clones alone and is incomplete. The data hold about 100,000 clones, with about 95% observed a single time. Sequenced sample: non-Treg CD4+ T cells sorted from blood. All receptors come from a human donor in good health.

The CDR3 sequence is CASSLWTGGETQYF. The CDR3 DNA sequence: TGTGCCAGCAGCCTATGGACAGGGGGAGAGACCCAGTACTTC. The chain has TRBV28 and TRBJ2-5; 10 nucleotides match TRBD1. There are 14 residues in the CDR3. Losses at the gene ends were 6 bases for V and 4 bases for J; bases not matched to a gene: 5. The germline gives CDR1 MDHEN, CDR2 SYDVKM.

The J gene is TRBJ2-3, the V gene TRBV19, with D possibly TRBD1 on 6 matching bases. The CDR3 has 16 residues. Germline CDR1 is LNHDA and CDR2 is SQIVND (reference sequence). Trimming took off 3 bases at V and 5 bases at J, with 18 bases between the two ends. The CDR3 loop reads CASSILGDTRVDTQYF. The DNA for the CDR3 is TGTGCCAGTAGTATTCTAGGGGACACGAGGGTAGATACGCAGTATTTT.

This rearrangement joins TRBV4-2 to TRBJ2-6, with a weak D call TRBD1 (6 bases). Germline V gene lookup returns CDR1 LGHNA and CDR2 YNFKEQ. Trimming cost V 4 bases and J 1 base, with 26 bases left between them. The CDR3 has 21 amino acids. CDR3 DNA sequence: TGTGCCAGCAGCCCTCTTCTTAAGCGTGACAGGAGCTTATCTGGGGCCAACGTCCTGACTTTC. Its translation is CASSPLLKRDRSLSGANVLTF.

This rearrangement joins TRBV5-8 to TRBJ2-5, with D tentatively TRBD2 (6 bases). Germline values: CDR1 SGHTS, CDR2 YDEGEE. Trimming removed 1 base from V and 4 bases from J, with 11 bases in between. The CDR3 extends over 14 amino acids. CDR3 coding DNA: TGTGCCAGCAGCTTGCTGCGGGGTGGAGAGACCCAGTACTTC. Encoded protein: CASSLLRGGETQYF.

V usage is TRBV7-3 and J usage is TRBJ2-1; TRBD1 matches 7 bases. The CDR3 spans 17 residues. Trimming at V came to 4 bases and at J to 0 bases, leaving 9 bases not matched to a gene. Germline CDR1 and CDR2: SGHTA and FQGTGA. This CDR3 is CASSSRGPSGSYNEQFF. In nucleotides, the CDR3 is TGTGCCAGCAGCTCGAGGGGGCCAAGCGGCTCCTACAATGAGCAGTTCTTC.